One and the same sample provided the 18 T cell receptor beta chains below, sequenced in a study of cytomegalovirus exposure and HLA in healthy donors. The PCR ran on 60 Vbeta and 13 Jbeta primers. This table comes from immunoSEQ multiplex PCR, and its TCRdb copy is limited to in-frame clones, with some not included. This sample carries approximately 140,000 clones, 70% to 90% of them seen once, and the ten largest clones take 1.5% to 2%. Sequencing was done on a sample of PBMCs. These receptors originate from a boy aged 5 to 17 in good health and CMV-seronegative.

The chain carries TRBV15 and TRBJ2-5; no firm D call. CDR1 and CDR2 (germline): LNHNV, YYDKDF (reference sequence). V lost 3 bases and J lost 5, with 7 bases in between. This CDR3 comprises 12 residues. In nucleotides, the CDR3 is TGTGCCACCAGCAGGCCCAGGGAGACCCAGTACTTC. Protein sequence: CATSRPRETQYF.

The chain joins TRBV27 to TRBJ2-5; 7 bases align to TRBD1. V dropped 5 bases and J dropped 5; count of bases not matched to a gene: 8. This CDR3 is 14 amino acids long. Germline CDR1 is MNHEY and CDR2 is SMNVEV (reference sequence). In nucleotides, the CDR3 is TGTGCCAGCAGTCCCGGGACAGCCCTGGAGACCCAGTACTTC. It encodes CASSPGTALETQYF.

The chain combines TRBV6-5 with TRBJ1-3; weak D call: TRBD1 (5 bases). Germline CDR1 and CDR2: MNHEY and SVGAGI. Between the trimmed V and J ends, which lost 2 bases and 1 base, there was a span of 9 bases. The CDR3 has 15 residues. CDR3 in amino acids: CASSYAGVSGNTIYF. As DNA, the CDR3 is TGTGCCAGCAGTTACGCGGGGGTTTCTGGAAACACCATATATTTT.

V and J are TRBV6-5 and TRBJ1-5; D unclear. This CDR3 spans 15 amino acids. The ends were cut back, 4 bases at V and 0 bases at J, with 10 bases in the middle. Germline V gene lookup returns CDR1 MNHEY and CDR2 SVGAGI. In nucleotides, the CDR3 is TGTGCCAGCAGTTCCCGCGGGGTTAGCAATCAGCCCCAGCATTTT. This sequence encodes CASSSRGVSNQPQHF.

The chain uses TRBV14 and TRBJ1-1; no reliable D call. Germline CDR1 SGHDN, CDR2 FVKESK. The CDR3 has 14 residues. The V end lost 4 bases, the J end lost 0 bases, and 9 bases lay between the germline ends. The DNA for the CDR3 is TGTGCCAGCAGCCGGTTCAACTTGAACACTGAAGCTTTCTTT. It specifies CASSRFNLNTEAFF.

This clone was seen more than once but under ten times. The gene calls are TRBV6-5 and TRBJ1-1; 8 bases fit TRBD1. CDR1 is MNHEY, CDR2 SVGAGI, per germline. The J segment lost 6 bases and the V segment lost 5 bases, leaving 5 bases of the junction unmatched. There are 13 residues in the CDR3. CDR3 residues: CASSRETGAEAFF. The DNA of the CDR3 is TGTGCCAGCAGTCGAGAGACAGGGGCTGAAGCTTTCTTT.

This chain uses TRBV19 with TRBJ2-3; TRBD2 matches at 12 bases. Germline CDR1 LNHDA, CDR2 SQIVND (reference sequence). V shed 5 bases, J shed 3 bases, and the junction held 6 bases outside the gene matches. The CDR3 extends over 16 amino acids. CDR3 bases: TGTGCCAGTAGTTTTCTAGCGGGGGGGCTGACAGATACGCAGTATTTT. This sequence encodes CASSFLAGGLTDTQYF. The complete variable domain, with remaining parts taken from reference TRBV19 and TRBJ2-3, reads DGGITQSPKYLFRKEGQNVTLSCEQNLNHDAMYWYRQDPGQGLRLIYYSQIVNDFQKGDIAEGYSVSREKKESFPLTVTSAQKNPTAFYLCASSFLAGGLTDTQYFGPGTRLTVL.

V is TRBV6-6 and J is TRBJ2-1; D possibly corresponds to TRBD1 (5 bases). Germline V gene sequence: CDR1 MNHNY, CDR2 SVGAGI (reference sequence). CDR3 size: 14 residues. Trimming removed 5 bases at V and 7 bases at J, with 15 bases between. The CDR3 bases are TGTGCCAGCAGTCCAACGCAGGGCCCAAATGAGCAGTTCTTC. It yields the protein CASSPTQGPNEQFF.

CDR3 in amino acids: CASRARDYTGELFF. DNA for the CDR3: TGTGCCAGCAGAGCTCGGGACTACACCGGGGAGCTGTTTTTT. The chain joins TRBV7-8 to TRBJ2-2; possibly TRBD2 for D (6 bases). With 6 bases removed from V and 3 bases from J, the gap between germline ends came to 11 bases. The CDR3 consists of 14 residues. Germline V gene data show CDR1 as SGHVS and CDR2 as FQNEAQ.

Here the CDR3 reads CASSSGLEVAKNIQYF. DNA of the CDR3: TGCGCCAGCAGCTCCGGACTGGAGGTAGCCAAAAACATTCAGTACTTC. V gene TRBV5-1 combines with J gene TRBJ2-4; tentatively, D is TRBD2 (5 bases). CDR1 SGHRS and CDR2 YFSETQ come from the germline V gene. The V end lost 3 bases, the J end lost 0 bases, and 13 bases lay between the germline ends. The CDR3 spans 16 residues.

The rearrangement uses TRBV29-1 and TRBJ2-1; D is undetermined. The CDR3 extends over 11 amino acids. Trimming left V 1 base short and J 9 bases short, with 7 bases between. Germline V gives CDR1 SQVTM, CDR2 ANQGSEA. The CDR3: CSVEGYLEQFF. The CDR3 coding sequence is TGCAGCGTTGAAGGTTATCTTGAGCAGTTCTTC.

CDR3 loop: CAWSALSGELFF. CDR3 coding DNA: TGTGCCTGGAGTGCCCTGTCCGGGGAGCTGTTTTTT. The V call is TRBV30, the J call TRBJ2-2; D is uncertain. Germline V gene data show CDR1 as GTSNPN and CDR2 as SVGIG (reference sequence). V shed 1 base and J shed 6 bases, with 6 bases lying between them. The CDR3 length is 12 residues.

This chain connects TRBV2 to TRBJ2-1; no clear D gene. CDR1 is SNHLY and CDR2 is FYNNEI in the germline V gene. The ends were cut back, 6 bases at V and 8 bases at J, with 11 bases in the middle. The CDR3 contains 12 residues. The CDR3 DNA follows: TGTGCCAGCAGATTCTATAGCTATGAGCAGTTCTTC. This codes for CASRFYSYEQFF. Combining the CDR3 with reference TRBV2 and TRBJ2-1 gives the whole variable domain EPEVTQTPSHQVTQMGQEVILRCVPISNHLYFYWYRQILGQKVEFLVSFYNNEISEKSEIFDDQFSVERPDGSNFTLKIRSTKLEDSAMYFCASRFYSYEQFFGPGTRLTVL.

The chain couples TRBV9 to TRBJ1-5; TRBD1 matches at 10 bases. The CDR3 is made up of 14 amino acids. V dropped 5 bases and J dropped 6; count of bases not matched to a gene: 5. Germline CDR1 SGDLS, CDR2 YYNGEE. The CDR3 sequence: CASSQGQGGQPQHF. The CDR3 coding sequence is TGTGCCAGCAGTCAAGGACAGGGGGGTCAGCCCCAGCATTTT.

The chain couples TRBV11-2 to TRBJ2-7, with D maybe TRBD2 (6 bases). The CDR3 covers 17 residues. Trimming stripped 1 base from V and 5 bases from J, with 21 bases between. Germline-derived CDR1 and CDR2 are SGHAT and FQNNGV. The CDR3 DNA reads as TGTGCCAGCAGCTTAGGATTCTCGGGTCGGGAGAGGGACGAGCAGTACTTC. Its protein product is CASSLGFSGRERDEQYF.

The rearrangement joins TRBV10-3 to TRBJ2-7, with TRBD1 matching over 7 bases. CDR1 is ENHRY and CDR2 is SYGVKD in the germline V gene. CDR3 length: 13 amino acids. With 9 bases clipped from V and 2 bases from J, the junction kept 7 bases outside the gene matches. This CDR3 reads CAITPGQTYEQYF. The DNA for the CDR3 is TGTGCCATAACCCCGGGACAGACCTACGAGCAGTACTTC.

This chain links TRBV19 with TRBJ1-4; TRBD1 matches at 7 bases. Germline V gene sequence: CDR1 LNHDA, CDR2 SQIVND (reference sequence). Trimming took 5 bases from V and 5 from J; bases not matched to a gene: 11. The CDR3 loop spans 16 amino acids. Here the CDR3 reads CASSPGTEGENEKLFF. DNA for the CDR3: TGTGCCAGTAGTCCCGGGACAGAGGGAGAAAATGAAAAACTGTTTTTT.

The rearrangement joins TRBV4-3 to TRBJ2-4, with TRBD1 matching over 7 bases. The length of the CDR3 is 14 residues. Germline V gives CDR1 LGHNA, CDR2 YSLEER. The J segment lost 4 bases and the V segment lost 3 bases, leaving 3 bases of the junction unmatched. CDR3 region: CASSHGTEKNIQYF. The DNA for the CDR3 is TGCGCCAGCAGCCACGGGACAGAAAAAAACATTCAGTACTTC.